Shown below are 18 T cell receptor beta chains from a single sample sequenced in a study of beta chain features in type 1 diabetes. Expressed TCRB transcripts were sequenced because the isolated RNA had all been reverse transcribed beforehand. Using immunoSEQ multiplex PCR, the repertoire was profiled, and TCRdb retains in-frame clones only, with some absent. The repertoire includes about 180,000 clones, 10% to 15% of them detected once, and around 0.63% sits in the top ten. The sequencing sample was made of central memory CD4+ T cells from blood. The receptor source for this set is a woman aged 18 to 35 in good health.

This chain links TRBV30 with TRBJ2-2; D uncertain. Trimming took off 7 bases at V and 1 base at J, with 19 bases between the two ends. CDR3 length: 16 amino acids. CDR1 and CDR2 from the germline V gene are GTSNPN and SVGIG (reference sequence). CDR3 coding DNA: TGTGCCTCAATTCCAATACCCTATATGAACACCGGGGAGCTGTTTTTT. It yields the protein CASIPIPYMNTGELFF. Full variable domain (missing parts from reference TRBV30 and TRBJ2-2): SQTIHQWPATLVQPVGSPLSLECTVEGTSNPNLYWYRQAAGRGLQLLFYSVGIGQISSEVPQNLSASRPQDRQFILSSKKLLLSDSGFYLCASIPIPYMNTGELFFGEGSRLTVL.

This chain uses TRBV30 with TRBJ2-5; 8 bases are shared with TRBD1. CDR1 is GTSNPN, CDR2 SVGIG, per germline (reference sequence). The ends lost 1 base at V and 4 bases at J; junction bases unmatched: 5. CDR3 size: 14 residues. Written as DNA, the CDR3 is TGTGCCTGGAGTGCGACAGGGGTAGCAGAGACCCAGTACTTC. It translates to CAWSATGVAETQYF. Drawing the rest from reference TRBV30 and TRBJ2-5, the complete variable domain is SQTIHQWPATLVQPVGSPLSLECTVEGTSNPNLYWYRQAAGRGLQLLFYSVGIGQISSEVPQNLSASRPQDRQFILSSKKLLLSDSGFYLCAWSATGVAETQYFGPGTRLLVL.

At least ten counts were recorded for this clone. The genes are TRBV9 and TRBJ2-2; the D gene is possibly TRBD2 (5 bases). This CDR3 spans 15 amino acids. Germline lookup yields CDR1 SGDLS and CDR2 YYNGEE. Trimming shortened V by 4 bases and J by 0 bases, and 10 bases separated the two germline ends. CDR3 sequence: CASSPRLTNTGELFF. The CDR3 DNA sequence: TGTGCCAGCAGCCCCAGACTAACGAACACCGGGGAGCTGTTTTTT.

This clone was detected only a few times. The chain is built from TRBV28 and TRBJ2-1, with 11 positions matching TRBD2. Looked up from germline, CDR1 is MDHEN and CDR2 is SYDVKM. V was clipped by 5 bases and J by 4 bases; unmatched bases: 4. The CDR3 is 15 residues long. The DNA for the CDR3 is TGTGCCAGCAGTCCTCCTAGCGGGAGGTACAATGAGCAGTTCTTC. This gives the protein CASSPPSGRYNEQFF.

The V and J genes are TRBV11-2 and TRBJ2-1; TRBD2 is a possible D gene (6 bases). Germline-derived CDR1 and CDR2 are SGHAT and FQNNGV. V lost 1 base and J lost 1, with 8 bases in between. The CDR3 extends over 15 amino acids. CDR3 bases: TGTGCCAGCAGCTTAGCGGGAGTTTCCTACAATGAGCAGTTCTTC. Protein: CASSLAGVSYNEQFF.

The genes are TRBV7-3 and TRBJ2-1; D gene uncertain. CDR1 and CDR2 (germline): SGHTA, FQGTGA. The CDR3 contains 13 residues. Trimming removed 5 bases from V and 7 bases from J, with 12 bases in between. The CDR3 reads CASSQLRYNEQFF. DNA of the CDR3: TGTGCCAGCAGCCAACTTAGATATAATGAGCAGTTCTTC.

There are a few counts of this clone. V and J are TRBV28 and TRBJ2-7; 8 positions agree with TRBD1. The germline V gene has CDR1 MDHEN and CDR2 SYDVKM. J was trimmed by 6 bases and V by 8 bases; bases with no gene match: 6. The CDR3 is 12 residues long. The CDR3 here is CASEDRGLEQYF. For the CDR3, the DNA is TGTGCCAGCGAAGACAGGGGACTCGAGCAGTACTTC.

This sequence joins TRBV27 and TRBJ2-7, with TRBD2 as a possible D gene (5 bases). The germline gives CDR1 MNHEY, CDR2 SMNVEV (reference sequence). CDR3 length: 16 amino acids. The V gene lost 5 bases and the J gene lost 1 base, with 18 bases spanning the gap. The CDR3 loop reads CASSLRGGAISYEQYF. In nucleotides, the CDR3 is TGTGCCAGCAGTCTCCGGGGTGGCGCAATATCCTACGAGCAGTACTTC.

This clone was observed a handful of times. The chain carries TRBV10-1 and TRBJ2-1, with no clear D. There are 11 residues in the CDR3. The V end was cut by 4 bases, the J end by 5 bases, with 3 bases between. Germline CDR1 is WNHNN and CDR2 is SYGVQD (reference sequence). This chain's CDR3 is CASSANNEQFF. The CDR3 region has the DNA TGCGCCAGCAGTGCTAACAATGAGCAGTTCTTC.

The chain is built from TRBV2 and TRBJ2-6, with D uncertain. Germline assignment: CDR1 SNHLY and CDR2 FYNNEI. V gave up 3 bases and J gave up 1 base, with 7 bases separating them. The CDR3 is made up of 15 amino acids. CDR3 nucleotides: TGTGCCAGCAGTGACTATGGTTCTGGGGCCAACGTCCTGACTTTC. This translates into CASSDYGSGANVLTF.

A few counts support this clone. The rearrangement uses TRBV29-1 and TRBJ2-1; 10 bases are a match to TRBD2. Germline V gene sequence: CDR1 SQVTM, CDR2 ANQGSEA. With 0 bases clipped from V and 12 bases from J, the junction kept 11 bases outside the gene matches. The CDR3 covers 15 residues. CDR3 nucleotides: TGCAGCGTTGAAGATCGGGCTAGCGGGAGTAGAGTGCAGTTCTTC. It is translated as CSVEDRASGSRVQFF.

The CDR3 spells CASSLMGGRDSYNEQFF. The CDR3, as DNA: TGTGCCAGCAGCTTAATGGGTGGGCGGGACTCCTACAATGAGCAGTTCTTC. This chain links TRBV7-8 with TRBJ2-1, with D perhaps TRBD2 (6 bases). Germline V CDR1 and CDR2: SGHVS, FQNEAQ. V dropped 2 bases and J dropped 0 bases, with 14 bases sitting between them. The CDR3 has 17 residues.

This clone was detected a few times. CDR3 amino acids: CASSRIPGTGGYEQYF. The DNA of the CDR3 is TGCGCCAGCAGTCGTATCCCCGGGACAGGGGGTTACGAGCAGTACTTC. This chain uses TRBV23-1 with TRBJ2-7; TRBD1 agrees at 11 bases. TRBV23-1 qualifies as an ORF whose function is uncertain. Unmatched junction bases numbered 9, after V lost 4 bases and J lost 4 bases. The CDR3 loop spans 16 amino acids.

The chain is built from TRBV5-4 and TRBJ2-5; the match to TRBD2 covers 12 bases. Trimming removed 4 bases from V and 2 bases from J; junction bases left unmatched: 6. The CDR3 has 16 amino acids. Germline V gene lookup returns CDR1 SGHNT and CDR2 YYREEE (reference sequence). Here the CDR3 reads CASSRRLAGAQETQYF. DNA of the CDR3: TGTGCCAGCAGCCGGAGACTAGCGGGAGCGCAAGAGACCCAGTACTTC.

The chain joins TRBV29-1 to TRBJ2-2; 16 positions match TRBD2. Trimming removed 5 bases from V and 9 bases from J; junction bases left unmatched: 12. The CDR3 runs 17 residues. In germline, CDR1 is SQVTM, CDR2 ANQGSEA. DNA for the CDR3: TGCAGCGTTACCCTCCCGGGACTAGCGGGAGGGCCAAGGGAGCTGTTTTTT. Encoded protein: CSVTLPGLAGGPRELFF.

The table lists this clone with a few counts. CDR3 bases: TGTGCCAGCACCCTGGGACAGGGGGTCAATCAGCCCCAGCATTTT. Translation gives CASTLGQGVNQPQHF. The chain couples TRBV2 to TRBJ1-5; 11 bases are a match to TRBD1. The CDR3 covers 15 residues. Germline CDR1 is SNHLY and CDR2 is FYNNEI. V shed 7 bases and J 3 bases; nucleotides not matched to a gene: 5. Drawing the rest from reference TRBV2 and TRBJ1-5, the complete variable domain is EPEVTQTPSHQVTQMGQEVILRCVPISNHLYFYWYRQILGQKVEFLVSFYNNEISEKSEIFDDQFSVERPDGSNFTLKIRSTKLEDSAMYFCASTLGQGVNQPQHFGDGTRLSIL.

This clone has only a few counts. The genes are TRBV10-3 and TRBJ1-2; no clear D gene. Trimming took off 6 bases at V and 4 bases at J, with 12 bases between the two ends. The CDR3 loop spans 13 amino acids. Germline CDR1 and CDR2: ENHRY and SYGVKD. The CDR3 DNA reads TGTGCCATCAGAGCCACAGACCTCTATGGCTACACCTTC. This translates into CAIRATDLYGYTF.

The chain employs TRBV29-1 and TRBJ2-1; perhaps TRBD1 as D (6 bases). This CDR3 is 13 amino acids long. Germline-derived CDR1 and CDR2 are SQVTM and ANQGSEA. CDR3 nucleotide sequence: TGCAGTTCGAGGGGGTCTAGTGTCAGGGAGCAGTTCTTC. Residues: CSSRGSSVREQFF.